Listed here are 13 T cell receptor beta chains from one sample, sequenced in a study of shared clonotypes between healthy human individuals. Some clones are missing from TCRdb's copy, which holds only in-frame ones; the method was immunoSEQ multiplex PCR. Of 800,000 to 1,200,000 clones listed, about 84% were seen once; the top ten hold roughly 0.56%. Source material: memory CD4+ T cells from PBMCs. As for subset: CD45RA-negative fraction. The receptors were gathered from a man aged 18 to 29 in good health. Some clones in this sample may be carry-over from other donors' samples.

This rearrangement joins TRBV5-1 to TRBJ2-3; 10 bases align to TRBD2. The CDR3 runs to 16 residues. Germline loops: CDR1 SGHRS, CDR2 YFSETQ. The V gene end was trimmed by 3 bases and the J gene end by 2 bases; junction bases not matched to a gene: 6. The CDR3 sequence is CASSWGTSDYTDTQYF. CDR3 nucleotides: TGCGCCAGCAGCTGGGGGACTAGCGACTACACAGATACGCAGTATTTT.

The rearrangement uses TRBV11-2 and TRBJ1-3; D unresolved. Deletions cut 3 bases from V and 2 bases from J, with 5 bases between. CDR3 length: 13 amino acids. Germline V CDR1 and CDR2: SGHAT, FQNNGV. The CDR3 DNA follows: TGTGCCAGCAGCTTCGGACCTGGAAACACCATATATTTT. Protein: CASSFGPGNTIYF. Full variable domain (rest looked up from reference TRBV11-2 and TRBJ1-3): EAGVAQSPRYKIIEKRQSVAFWCNPISGHATLYWYQQILGQGPKLLIQFQNNGVVDDSQLPKDRFSAERLKGVDSTLKIQPAKLEDSAVYLCASSFGPGNTIYFGEGSWLTVV.

The chain recombines TRBV5-1 with TRBJ2-6; possibly TRBD1 or TRBD2 for D (5 bases each). V lost 4 bases, J lost 0 bases, and 14 bases lay in between. This CDR3 is 17 amino acids long. Germline V gene lookup returns CDR1 SGHRS and CDR2 YFSETQ. This CDR3 is CASSHRRSGSGANVLTF. The DNA for the CDR3 is TGCGCCAGCAGCCACAGGAGGTCCGGCTCTGGGGCCAACGTCCTGACTTTC. The full variable domain, rest sourced from reference TRBV5-1 and TRBJ2-6, is KAGVTQTPRYLIKTRGQQVTLSCSPISGHRSVSWYQQTPGQGLQFLFEYFSETQRNKGNFPGRFSGRQFSNSRSEMNVSTLELGDSALYLCASSHRRSGSGANVLTFGAGSRLTVL.

On this clone itself: This may stem from a read error, because a much larger clone lies one nucleotide away. The CDR3 DNA reads as TGTGCCAGCAAATACGAAGAGACCCAGTACTTC. Translation gives CASKYEETQYF. This chain links TRBV28 with TRBJ2-5; D unresolved. V gave up 7 bases and J gave up 3 bases, with 6 bases separating them. Germline V gene data show CDR1 as MDHEN and CDR2 as SYDVKM. The CDR3 has 11 amino acids.

This clone was detected ten times or more. The chain has TRBV5-1 and TRBJ1-4; D remains unclear. Trimming took 4 bases from V and 8 from J, leaving 18 bases between them. The CDR3 runs to 15 residues. The germline V gene encodes CDR1 SGHRS and CDR2 YFSETQ. The CDR3 protein is CASSLTSGESEKLFF. CDR3 nucleotides: TGCGCCAGCAGCCTGACGAGCGGGGAGTCCGAAAAACTGTTTTTT.

The chain links TRBV28 to TRBJ2-5; D gene ambiguous. The germline V gene encodes CDR1 MDHEN and CDR2 SYDVKM. The CDR3 extends over 13 amino acids. Trimming pared 4 bases from V and 2 bases from J, leaving 8 bases between. The CDR3 DNA is TGTGCCAGCAGTTGGTTTGAACAAGAGACCCAGTACTTC. This sequence encodes CASSWFEQETQYF.

CDR3 DNA: TGCAGCGTTGAAGTCTACCGGGGGGGCACTGAAGCTTTCTTT. Protein product: CSVEVYRGGTEAFF. The chain recombines TRBV29-1 with TRBJ1-1; a possible D gene is TRBD1 (5 bases). CDR1 is SQVTM, CDR2 ANQGSEA, per germline. The CDR3 runs to 14 residues. Trimming stripped 1 base from V and 4 bases from J, with 13 bases between.

V gene TRBV28 combines with J gene TRBJ2-3, with 7 bases that match TRBD1. The CDR3 length is 15 residues. The junction had 3 bases not matched to a gene; V was cut back by 2 bases and J by 1 base. CDR1 is MDHEN and CDR2 is SYDVKM in the germline V gene. Here the CDR3 DNA reads TGTGCCAGCAGTTTACCGGGACAGCGCACAGATACGCAGTATTTT. It specifies CASSLPGQRTDTQYF.

J is TRBJ2-1 and V is TRBV18; D is uncertain. This CDR3 spans 12 amino acids. The ends were cut back, 6 bases at V and 9 bases at J, with 12 bases in the middle. The germline gives CDR1 KGHSH, CDR2 LQKENI. The CDR3 DNA sequence: TGTGCCAGCTCGTACGACTGGGGTGAGCAGTTCTTC. Translated: CASSYDWGEQFF.

The chain uses TRBV5-1 and TRBJ1-3, with D hard to call. The length of the CDR3 is 13 residues. Germline assignment: CDR1 SGHRS and CDR2 YFSETQ. Trimming removed 4 bases at V and 4 bases at J, with 9 bases between. As DNA, the CDR3 is TGCGCCAGCAGCGTGGTGGCGGGAAACACCATATATTTT. Its translation: CASSVVAGNTIYF.

As to this clone: Its ends do not fully match the called genes, so a read error is possible. This CDR3 reads CASSTTGKALF. For the CDR3, the DNA is TGTGCCAGCAGTACGACAGGGAAAGCGCTATTT. This chain joins TRBV6-6 and TRBJ1-1; 7 bases align to TRBD1. CDR1 is MNHNY and CDR2 is SVGAGI in the germline V gene (reference sequence). The CDR3 has 11 residues.

This clone appeared a few times. Different DNA sequences within this sample yield the same CDR3. This rearrangement joins TRBV5-1 to TRBJ1-4; D gene ambiguous. CDR3 length equals 13 residues. Trimming stripped 5 bases from V and 2 bases from J, with 7 bases between. Germline CDR1 and CDR2: SGHRS and YFSETQ. In DNA, the CDR3 is TGCGCCAGCAGACGCGAGACTAATGAAAAACTGTTTTTT. It encodes CASRRETNEKLFF.

The gene calls are TRBV6-5 and TRBJ1-1, with D perhaps TRBD1 (5 bases). CDR1 MNHEY and CDR2 SVGAGI come from the germline V gene. V lost 3 bases and J 1 base, leaving 12 bases between the germline ends. CDR3 size: 15 residues. The CDR3 nucleotides are TGTGCCAGCAGTTATCTCTCCAGGGCGAACACTGAAGCTTTCTTT. Translating it yields CASSYLSRANTEAFF.